Sequencing of this T cell receptor beta chain was carried out in a study of T cells after yellow fever vaccination. Study results and caveats: Weaker overall, the secondary response nonetheless peaked faster (day 5 versus 15). Among primary-vaccination clones, most reappeared after the booster, at around 97% for CD4 and around 91% for CD8.

The CDR3 length is 16 residues. V lost 4 bases and J lost 2; bases outside the gene matches: 10. Germline loops: CDR1 SGHRS, CDR2 YFSETQ. Via MiXCR, TCRdb re-called the 5' RACE reads, giving one row per CDR3 protein. The repertoire holds around 310,000 distinct CDR3 sequences, approximately 4% seen once, with approximately 24% in the top ten. About this clonotype: Its antigen is unidentified.

This chain uses TRBV5-1 with TRBJ2-3, with 7 bases lining up with TRBD1. This TCR derives from a young man who received the YFV17D yellow fever vaccine. Sequenced material: PBMCs, taken 5 days after the yellow fever booster vaccination. The CDR3 sequence is CASSTQGDRVTDTQYF. The CDR3 region has the DNA TGCGCCAGCAGCACCCAGGGGGATCGGGTCACAGATACGCAGTATTTT.